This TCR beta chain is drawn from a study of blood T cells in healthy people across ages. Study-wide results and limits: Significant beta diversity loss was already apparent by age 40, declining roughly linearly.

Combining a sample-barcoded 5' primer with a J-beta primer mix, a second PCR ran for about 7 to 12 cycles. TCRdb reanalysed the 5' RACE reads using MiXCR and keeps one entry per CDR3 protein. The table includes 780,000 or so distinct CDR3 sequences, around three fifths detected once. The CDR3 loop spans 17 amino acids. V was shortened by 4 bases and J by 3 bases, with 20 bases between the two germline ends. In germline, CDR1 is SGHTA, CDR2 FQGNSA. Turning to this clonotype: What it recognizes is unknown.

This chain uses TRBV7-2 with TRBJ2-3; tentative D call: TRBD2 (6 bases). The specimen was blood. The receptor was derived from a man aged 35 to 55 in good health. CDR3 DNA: TGTGCCAGCAGCTCGCGGGCCACTACGGGGGTTACAGATACGCAGTATTTT. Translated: CASSSRATTGVTDTQYF.